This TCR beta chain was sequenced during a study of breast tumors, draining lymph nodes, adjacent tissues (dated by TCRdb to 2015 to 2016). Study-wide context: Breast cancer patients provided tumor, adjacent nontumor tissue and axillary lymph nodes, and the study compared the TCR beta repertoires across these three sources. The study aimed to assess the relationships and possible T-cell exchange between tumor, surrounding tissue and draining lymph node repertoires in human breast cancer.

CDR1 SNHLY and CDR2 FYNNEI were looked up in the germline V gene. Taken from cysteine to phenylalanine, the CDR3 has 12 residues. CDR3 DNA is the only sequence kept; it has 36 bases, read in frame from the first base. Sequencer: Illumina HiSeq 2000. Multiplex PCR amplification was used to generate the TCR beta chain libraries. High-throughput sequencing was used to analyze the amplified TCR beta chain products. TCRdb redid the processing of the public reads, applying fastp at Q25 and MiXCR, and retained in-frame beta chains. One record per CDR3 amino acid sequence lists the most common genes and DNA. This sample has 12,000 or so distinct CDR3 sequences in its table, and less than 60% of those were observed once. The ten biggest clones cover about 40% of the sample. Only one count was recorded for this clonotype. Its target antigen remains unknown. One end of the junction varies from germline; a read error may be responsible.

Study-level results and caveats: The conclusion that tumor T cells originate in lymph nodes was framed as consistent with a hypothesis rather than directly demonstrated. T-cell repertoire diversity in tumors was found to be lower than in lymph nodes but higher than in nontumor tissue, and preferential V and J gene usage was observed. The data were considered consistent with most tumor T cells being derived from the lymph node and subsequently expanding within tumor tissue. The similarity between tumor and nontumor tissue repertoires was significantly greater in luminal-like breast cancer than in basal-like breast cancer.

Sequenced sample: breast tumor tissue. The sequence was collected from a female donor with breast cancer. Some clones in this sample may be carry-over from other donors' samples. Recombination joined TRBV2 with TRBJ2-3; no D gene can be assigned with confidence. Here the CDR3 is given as CASIAGSGSQDF. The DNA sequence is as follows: TGTGCCAGCATTGCCGGGTCAGGTTCGCAGGATTTT.